The sequence of this TCR beta chain was determined in a study of T cells in Graves' hyperthyroidism and ophthalmopathy. Thyroid ultrasound and orbital computed tomography, with clinical symptoms and serum thyroxine and TRAb, informed diagnoses. Whole-study findings and limits: Also found in blood were most expanded thyroid clonotypes above 0.001. By a 13 V-J model, ophthalmopathy was set apart from stable hyperthyroidism.

V was pared by 10 bases and J by 0 bases, with 19 bases between. Germline values: CDR1 MNHEY, CDR2 SMNVEV (reference sequence). This CDR3 has 17 amino acids. Using RNA transcripts as the source, TCR beta CDR3 regions were amplified. HTBI primers were the set used in a first-round RT-PCR of the TCR CDR3. TCRdb re-derived calls from the multiplex PCR reads in MiXCR, one entry per CDR3 protein. Here the sample spans about 560,000 distinct CDR3 sequences, approximately 15% being singletons. Worth noting for this clonotype: No antigen is known for it.

The sample comprised blood. The chain carries TRBV27 and TRBJ1-6; D gene ambiguous. The receptor comes from a woman younger than 30 with Graves' hyperthyroidism. The CDR3 protein is CATRRAGSSSYNSPLHF. CDR3 coding DNA: TGTGCCACCAGAAGAGCAGGTTCTAGCTCCTATAATTCACCCCTCCACTTT.